Shown below are 20 T cell receptor beta chains from a single sample sequenced in a study of T-cell reconstitution after alpha-beta-depleted transplantation in children. A library of TCRbeta sequences, prepared with unique molecular identifiers, was generated. MiXCR, applied by TCRdb to the PCR reads, yields one record per CDR3 protein. The sample carries roughly 500,000 distinct CDR3 sequences, about 31% recorded once. This specimen was PBMCs from the stem cell graft donor, taken from the stem cell graft. These receptors came from a human donor who donated a stem cell graft to a child with aplastic anemia.

There are a few counts of this clonotype. This chain connects TRBV28 to TRBJ1-1, with unresolved D. The CDR3 has 12 residues. Between the trimmed V and J ends, which lost 4 bases and 10 bases, there was a span of 13 bases. Germline CDR1 reads MDHEN; CDR2 reads SYDVKM. CDR3 nucleotide sequence: TGTGCCAGCAGTTCAGAGTCACGGGGAGCTTTCTTT. Translated, it gives CASSSESRGAFF.

This chain links TRBV10-3 with TRBJ1-2, with D hard to call. The CDR3 contains 13 residues. CDR1 ENHRY and CDR2 SYGVKD come from the germline V gene. Trimming removed 6 bases at V and 4 bases at J, with 12 bases between. CDR3 DNA sequence: TGTGCCATCAGAAGCGGCCCGCGCTATGGCTACACCTTC. Translated, it gives CAIRSGPRYGYTF.

This clonotype was detected a few times. The chain uses TRBV5-1 and TRBJ2-1; TRBD1 agrees at 9 bases. With 6 bases clipped from V and 10 bases from J, the junction kept 11 bases outside the gene matches. The CDR3 runs 14 residues. Germline V CDR1 and CDR2: SGHRS, YFSETQ. CDR3 loop: CASNAGTGSREQFF. The CDR3 nucleotides are TGCGCCAGCAACGCCGGGACAGGGAGTCGGGAGCAGTTCTTC. Using reference TRBV5-1 and TRBJ2-1 for the parts outside the CDR3, the full variable domain is KAGVTQTPRYLIKTRGQQVTLSCSPISGHRSVSWYQQTPGQGLQFLFEYFSETQRNKGNFPGRFSGRQFSNSRSEMNVSTLELGDSALYLCASNAGTGSREQFFGPGTRLTVL.

The gene calls are TRBV4-3 and TRBJ1-2; D remains unclear. V lost 0 bases, J lost 4 bases, and 24 bases lay in between. The CDR3 runs to 19 residues. The germline V gene encodes CDR1 LGHNA and CDR2 YSLEER. CDR3 coding DNA: TGCGCCAGCAGCCAAGATTCCGGTTCCGGCACGGTCGTGGGCTATGGCTACACCTTC. Protein: CASSQDSGSGTVVGYGYTF.

CDR3 residues: CASSVVQGADQYF. CDR3 DNA sequence: TGTGCCAGCAGCGTAGTTCAGGGGGCAGACCAGTACTTC. The chain combines TRBV9 with TRBJ2-5; 8 bases are a match to TRBD1. Unmatched junction bases numbered 5, after V lost 0 bases and J lost 10 bases. The CDR3 totals 13 residues. The germline V gene encodes CDR1 SGDLS and CDR2 YYNGEE.

The V gene is TRBV4-3, the J gene TRBJ1-2, with 8 bases lining up with TRBD1. The CDR3 spans 16 residues. Germline-derived CDR1 and CDR2 are LGHNA and YSLEER. With 0 bases clipped from V and 4 bases from J, the junction kept 7 bases outside the gene matches. CDR3 nucleotide sequence: TGCGCCAGCAGCCAAGATGGAGCAGGGGGCTTCTATGGCTACACCTTC. This sequence encodes CASSQDGAGGFYGYTF.

In its sample, this clonotype was seen a few times. The J gene is TRBJ2-1, the V gene TRBV20-1; 11 bases fit TRBD2. Germline CDR1 and CDR2: DFQATT and SNEGSKA (reference sequence). With V trimmed by 3 bases and J by 6 bases, 4 bases remained unmatched. CDR3 size: 14 residues. The CDR3 DNA is TGCAGTGCTAGCGTAGCGGGAGGGAGCAATGAGCAGTTCTTC. Translated: CSASVAGGSNEQFF.

This chain connects TRBV10-3 to TRBJ2-3; 11 bases line up with TRBD2. Germline CDR1 and CDR2: ENHRY and SYGVKD. The CDR3 runs to 16 residues. After removal of 10 bases from V and 5 bases from J, the junction contained 14 bases not matched to a gene. The CDR3 bases are TGTGCCACTACATCTTCCGGGACTAGCGGACAAGATACGCAGTATTTT. Its protein is CATTSSGTSGQDTQYF.

CDR3 DNA sequence: TGTGCCAGCAGCTTAGGACAGAAACAAGAGACCCAGTACTTC. It translates to CASSLGQKQETQYF. The V gene is TRBV7-2, the J gene TRBJ2-5; D might be TRBD1 (5 bases). The CDR3 is 14 residues long. Germline V gene data show CDR1 as SGHTA and CDR2 as FQGNSA. Trimming removed 1 base from V and 2 bases from J, with 8 bases in between.

This chain links TRBV5-6 with TRBJ1-4, with a possible D match to TRBD1 (5 bases). The CDR3 loop spans 14 amino acids. V was shortened by 4 bases and J by 12 bases, with 19 bases between the two germline ends. Per the germline V gene, CDR1 is SGHDT and CDR2 is YYEEEE. This CDR3 reads CASSPTRGVRELFF. Here the CDR3 DNA reads TGTGCCAGCAGCCCAACCCGTGGGGTCAGGGAACTGTTTTTT. Looking up the rest from reference TRBV5-6 and TRBJ1-4 gives the full variable domain: DAGVTQSPTHLIKTRGQQVTLRCSPKSGHDTVSWYQQALGQGPQFIFQYYEEEERQRGNFPDRFSGHQFPNYSSELNVNALLLGDSALYLCASSPTRGVRELFFGSGTQLSVL.

V usage is TRBV5-1 and J usage is TRBJ1-2; D is uncertain. V was cut by 0 bases and J by 7 bases, with 16 bases left in between. The CDR3 covers 15 residues. Per the germline V gene, CDR1 is SGHRS and CDR2 is YFSETQ. The CDR3 nucleotides read TGCGCCAGCAGCTTGGCCGCACAGACTTCGGGTGGCTACACCTTC. Translating it yields CASSLAAQTSGGYTF.

CDR3 amino acids: CASSVPGQGIDGYTF. CDR3 DNA sequence: TGTGCCAGCAGCGTCCCGGGACAGGGGATCGATGGCTACACCTTC. V and J are TRBV6-6 and TRBJ1-2; 10 bases align to TRBD1. Germline lookup yields CDR1 MNHNY and CDR2 SVGAGI (reference sequence). J was trimmed by 6 bases and V by 6 bases; bases with no gene match: 10. The length of the CDR3 is 15 residues.

This chain joins TRBV5-5 and TRBJ2-3; 7 nucleotides align to TRBD1. This CDR3 region has 16 residues. The V gene's germline CDR1 is SGHKS and CDR2 YYEKEE (reference sequence). J gave up 0 bases and V 2 bases, and 6 bases lay outside the gene matches. The DNA for the CDR3 is TGTGCCAGCAGCTTTCCCGGGACAGCTAGCACAGATACGCAGTATTTT. This translates into CASSFPGTASTDTQYF.

The chain links TRBV5-1 to TRBJ2-1; TRBD2 matches 9 bases. Germline V gene sequence: CDR1 SGHRS, CDR2 YFSETQ. Trimming cost V 3 bases and J 4 bases; bases outside gene matches: 8. The CDR3 is made up of 16 amino acids. The CDR3 region has the DNA TGCGCCAGCAGCTCCTTAGCGGGAGTGTCTTACAATGAGCAGTTCTTC. Residues: CASSSLAGVSYNEQFF.

The chain employs TRBV6-2 or TRBV6-3 and TRBJ2-1; 9 positions match TRBD2. With 0 bases clipped from V and 7 bases from J, the junction kept 7 bases outside the gene matches. The CDR3 runs 16 residues. Germline V gene lookup returns CDR1 MNHEY and CDR2 SVGEGT. CDR3 loop: CASSYSVAGEKNEQFF. In DNA, the CDR3 is TGTGCCAGCAGTTACTCGGTAGCGGGAGAGAAAAATGAGCAGTTCTTC.

The CDR3: CASRPRGDGNTGELFF. The CDR3 nucleotides are TGTGCCAGCAGACCCAGGGGAGACGGGAACACCGGGGAGCTGTTTTTT. The chain links TRBV5-5 to TRBJ2-2; D possibly corresponds to TRBD1 (6 bases). The CDR3 is made up of 16 amino acids. Trimming pared 5 bases from V and 1 base from J, leaving 15 bases between. Germline CDR1 is SGHKS and CDR2 is YYEKEE (reference sequence). Supplemented by reference TRBV5-5 and TRBJ2-2, the full variable domain reads DAGVTQSPTHLIKTRGQQVTLRCSPISGHKSVSWYQQVLGQGPQFIFQYYEKEERGRGNFPDRFSARQFPNYSSELNVNALLLGDSALYLCASRPRGDGNTGELFFGEGSRLTVL.

The chain has TRBV20-1 and TRBJ2-7, with 11 bases aligning to TRBD2. From germline, CDR1 is DFQATT and CDR2 SNEGSKA (reference sequence). J gave up 4 bases and V 3 bases, and 5 bases lay outside the gene matches. The CDR3 spans 14 residues. In DNA form, the CDR3 reads TGCAGTGCTAGGCTAGCGGGAGGATCGTACGAGCAGTACTTC. Amino acid sequence: CSARLAGGSYEQYF.

The chain has TRBV7-9 and TRBJ1-1, with 8 bases that match TRBD1. V dropped 5 bases and J dropped 5; count of bases not matched to a gene: 13. Per the germline V gene, CDR1 is SEHNR and CDR2 is FQNEAQ (reference sequence). The length of the CDR3 is 16 residues. The CDR3 coding sequence is TGTGCCAGCAGCAACGACAGGGGCCCCTCTGAGACTGAAGCTTTCTTT. As protein: CASSNDRGPSETEAFF.

The J gene is TRBJ1-6, the V gene TRBV10-2; D is possibly TRBD1 (6 bases). The CDR3 is 13 residues long. Germline V CDR1 and CDR2: WSHSY, SAAADI. The V end was cut by 6 bases, the J end by 11 bases, with 14 bases between. In DNA, the CDR3 is TGCGCCAGCAGGGAAATACAGGGAGCACCCCTCCACTTT. This sequence encodes CASREIQGAPLHF.

The V and J genes are TRBV12-3 or TRBV12-4 and TRBJ1-6; D not resolved. The CDR3 totals 17 residues. V was pared by 5 bases and J by 0 bases, with 14 bases between. CDR3 amino acids: CASSASGGISYNSPLHF. Written as DNA, the CDR3 is TGTGCCAGCAGTGCCTCGGGCGGCATCTCCTATAATTCACCCCTCCACTTT.